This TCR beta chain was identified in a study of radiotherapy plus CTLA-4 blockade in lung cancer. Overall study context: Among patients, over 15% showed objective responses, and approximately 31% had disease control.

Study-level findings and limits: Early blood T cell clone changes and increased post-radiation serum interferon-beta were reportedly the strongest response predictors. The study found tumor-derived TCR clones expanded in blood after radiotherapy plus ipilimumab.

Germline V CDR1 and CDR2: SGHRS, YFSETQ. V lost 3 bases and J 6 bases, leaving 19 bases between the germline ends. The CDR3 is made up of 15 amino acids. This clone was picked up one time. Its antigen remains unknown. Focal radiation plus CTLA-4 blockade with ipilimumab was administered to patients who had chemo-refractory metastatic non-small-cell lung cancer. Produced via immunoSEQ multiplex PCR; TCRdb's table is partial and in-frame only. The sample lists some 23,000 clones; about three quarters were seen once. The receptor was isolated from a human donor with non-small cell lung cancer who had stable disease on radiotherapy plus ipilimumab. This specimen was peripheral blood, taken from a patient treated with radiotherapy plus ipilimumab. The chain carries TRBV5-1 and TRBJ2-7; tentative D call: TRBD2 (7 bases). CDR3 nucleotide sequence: TGCGCCAGCAGCTCCGCGCGGGGGCAAGGTGGCGAGCAGTACTTC. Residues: CASSSARGQGGEQYF. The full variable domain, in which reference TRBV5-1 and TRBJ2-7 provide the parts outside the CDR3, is KAGVTQTPRYLIKTRGQQVTLSCSPISGHRSVSWYQQTPGQGLQFLFEYFSETQRNKGNFPGRFSGRQFSNSRSEMNVSTLELGDSALYLCASSSARGQGGEQYFGPGTRLTVT.